What follows are 27 T cell receptor beta chains derived from one specimen sequenced in a study of T cell repertoires in cytomegalovirus infection. TCRdb ran MiXCR on the reads and lists one entry per CDR3 protein. This table holds 800,000 to 950,000 distinct CDR3 sequences, roughly 33% found once. These receptors are not linked to any known antigen. Specimen: cultured CD8+ T cells from PBMCs, collected from culture after CMV antigen stimulation. Every receptor here comes from a human donor in good health (CMV status not recorded). Some clones in this sample may be carry-over from other donors' samples.

The J gene is TRBJ2-7, the V gene TRBV5-5, with D perhaps matching TRBD2 (6 bases). The CDR3 is 14 amino acids. Germline V CDR1 and CDR2: SGHKS, YYEKEE (reference sequence). Between the trimmed V and J ends, which lost 1 base and 2 bases, there was a span of 10 bases. The CDR3 coding sequence is TGTGCCAGCAGCTTGTACGGCGGGACCTACGAGCAGTACTTC. This translates into CASSLYGGTYEQYF.

In this sample, this clonotype turned up many times. The chain uses TRBV6-1 and TRBJ2-1, with unresolved D. Germline-derived CDR1 and CDR2 are MNHNS and SASEGT. V was pared by 7 bases and J by 5 bases, with 12 bases between. CDR3 size: 13 residues. CDR3 sequence reads: CASTTAENNEQFF. Here the CDR3 DNA reads TGTGCCAGCACCACGGCGGAAAACAATGAGCAGTTCTTC.

This clonotype was observed a handful of times. This chain connects TRBV24-1 to TRBJ2-3; no firm D call. Germline CDR1 is KGHDR and CDR2 is SFDVKD. The CDR3 consists of 12 residues. Trimming removed 4 bases at V and 4 bases at J, with 5 bases between. The CDR3 sequence: CATSEGSDTQYF. The CDR3 DNA sequence: TGTGCCACCAGTGAAGGGTCAGATACGCAGTATTTT.

This clonotype was observed a few times. The J gene is TRBJ1-5, the V gene TRBV15; unclear D gene. Trimming cost V 0 bases and J 4 bases, with 16 bases left between them. From germline, CDR1 is LNHNV and CDR2 YYDKDF (reference sequence). The CDR3 is made up of 17 amino acids. The CDR3 sequence: CATSRDLTGPTNQPQHF. The DNA for the CDR3 is TGTGCCACCAGCAGAGATCTTACGGGCCCAACTAATCAGCCCCAGCATTTT.

This clonotype was detected only a few times. V and J are TRBV27 and TRBJ2-6, with 11 bases that match TRBD2. The CDR3 length is 18 residues. Germline lookup yields CDR1 MNHEY and CDR2 SMNVEV (reference sequence). V lost 6 bases to trimming and J lost 0 bases; unmatched junction nucleotides: 7. The CDR3 DNA sequence: TGTGCCAGCAGCGTCACTAGCGGGGGTCCCTCTGGGGCCAACGTCCTGACTTTC. Translated, it gives CASSVTSGGPSGANVLTF.

The gene calls are TRBV7-4 and TRBJ2-3; tentatively, D is TRBD1 (6 bases). The CDR3 is made up of 15 amino acids. Trimming removed 5 bases at V and 0 bases at J, with 12 bases between. Germline CDR1 and CDR2: SGHVT and SQSDAQ. The CDR3 DNA follows: TGTGCCAGCAGCCCCCCACAGGGTAGCACAGATACGCAGTATTTT. It translates to CASSPPQGSTDTQYF.

V usage is TRBV6-1 and J usage is TRBJ1-5, with D uncertain. Trimming stripped 6 bases from V and 2 bases from J, with 20 bases between. Looked up from germline, CDR1 is MNHNS and CDR2 is SASEGT. The CDR3 length is 17 residues. The CDR3 coding sequence is TGTGCCAGCAGCTCCCAGTGGACGGAATATTGCAATCAGCCCCAGCATTTT. It specifies CASSSQWTEYCNQPQHF.

On this clonotype: It may be a read error: a sequence one base away is much more abundant. The CDR3 DNA is TGTGCCAGCAGTTTAATGGAAAACTCTGAAGCTTTCTTT. Translating gives CASSLMENSEAFF. The chain joins TRBV12-3 or TRBV12-4 to TRBJ1-1; no definite D call. This CDR3 is 13 amino acids long. V shed 2 bases and J shed 6 bases, with 10 bases lying between them.

This clonotype occurred a few times. The rearrangement uses TRBV19 and TRBJ1-5; D is possibly TRBD1 (5 bases). The V end lost 3 bases, the J end lost 1 base, and 10 bases lay between the germline ends. Germline V gene lookup returns CDR1 LNHDA and CDR2 SQIVND (reference sequence). The CDR3 sequence is 15 residues long. CDR3 loop: CASSINRRSNQPQHF. The CDR3 DNA follows: TGTGCCAGTAGTATTAACAGGAGAAGCAATCAGCCCCAGCATTTT.

This clonotype has just a few counts. The V and J genes are TRBV7-3 and TRBJ2-1; the D gene is possibly TRBD1 (5 bases). The V gene's germline CDR1 is SGHTA and CDR2 FQGTGA. CDR3 length equals 15 residues. V shed 0 bases and J shed 5 bases, with 11 bases lying between them. Here the CDR3 reads CASSLTPGSNNEQFF. The DNA of the CDR3 is TGTGCCAGCAGCTTAACTCCAGGGTCGAACAATGAGCAGTTCTTC.

The chain combines TRBV12-3 or TRBV12-4 with TRBJ2-7; 8 bases agree with TRBD1. V gave up 7 bases and J gave up 5 bases; unmatched junction bases: 10. The length of the CDR3 is 14 residues. The CDR3 loop reads CASNPGQGKHEQYF. Here the CDR3 DNA reads TGTGCCAGCAACCCTGGACAGGGTAAGCACGAGCAGTACTTC.

J is TRBJ2-2 and V is TRBV27; D may be TRBD1 (6 bases). The germline V gene encodes CDR1 MNHEY and CDR2 SMNVEV (reference sequence). Deletions cut 5 bases from V and 3 bases from J, with 10 bases between. This CDR3 is 14 amino acids long. The CDR3 DNA reads as TGTGCCAGCAGTCCCTGGGGGCACACCGGGGAGCTGTTTTTT. It encodes CASSPWGHTGELFF.

This clonotype showed up many times. The rearrangement joins TRBV7-9 to TRBJ1-1, with 8 bases matching TRBD1. Germline V lookup: CDR1 SEHNR, CDR2 FQNEAQ (reference sequence). The CDR3 has 13 amino acids. The junction had 7 bases not matched to a gene; V was cut back by 5 bases and J by 8 bases. This CDR3 reads CASSGPGTGEAFF. In DNA, the CDR3 is TGTGCCAGCAGCGGTCCCGGGACAGGAGAAGCTTTCTTT.

At least ten counts were recorded for this clonotype. The V gene is TRBV7-6, the J gene TRBJ2-2; possibly TRBD2 for D (7 bases). Looked up from germline, CDR1 is SGHVS and CDR2 is FNYEAQ. There are 17 residues in the CDR3. Trimming pared 5 bases from V and 6 bases from J, leaving 22 bases between. Here the CDR3 DNA reads TGTGCCAGCAGCCAAGCCCGGGGCGGGGGCCCCTCCGGGGAGCTGTTTTTT. The encoded protein is CASSQARGGGPSGELFF. Drawing the rest from reference TRBV7-6 and TRBJ2-2, the complete variable domain is GAGVSQSPRYKVTKRGQDVALRCDPISGHVSLYWYRQALGQGPEFLTYFNYEAQQDKSGLPNDRFSAERPEGSISTLTIQRTEQRDSAMYRCASSQARGGGPSGELFFGEGSRLTVL.

The genes are TRBV19 and TRBJ2-1, with 11 bases identical to TRBD1. CDR1 and CDR2 (germline): LNHDA, SQIVND (reference sequence). J gave up 8 bases and V 5 bases, and 8 bases lay outside the gene matches. This CDR3 has 15 amino acids. CDR3 protein: CASSPNGQGADEQFF. In nucleotides, the CDR3 is TGTGCCAGTAGTCCAAACGGACAGGGGGCTGATGAGCAGTTCTTC.

This chain connects TRBV6-2 or TRBV6-3 to TRBJ1-1; D unclear. V was pared by 6 bases and J by 1 base, with 21 bases between. Germline values: CDR1 MNHEY, CDR2 SVGEGT. This CDR3 spans 17 amino acids. This CDR3 reads CASSGEFLGKTNTEAFF. The CDR3 DNA reads TGTGCCAGCAGCGGAGAGTTCTTAGGGAAAACGAACACTGAAGCTTTCTTT.

This clonotype was counted many times. CDR3 DNA sequence: TGTGCCAGCAGCTTAGTAGGCAGCCGCACAGATACGCAGTATTTT. This sequence encodes CASSLVGSRTDTQYF. The rearrangement joins TRBV7-2 to TRBJ2-3; unclear D gene. The length of the CDR3 is 15 residues. The V end lost 1 base, the J end lost 1 base, and 9 bases lay between the germline ends. Germline V lookup: CDR1 SGHTA, CDR2 FQGNSA.

The rearrangement uses TRBV5-5 and TRBJ1-1; D gene ambiguous. The CDR3 runs to 13 residues. Trimming removed 1 base at V and 3 bases at J, with 7 bases between. The germline CDR1 and CDR2 sequences are SGHKS and YYEKEE (reference sequence). CDR3 in DNA: TGTGCCAGCAGCTTGTGGGATTACACTGAAGCTTTCTTT. Protein sequence: CASSLWDYTEAFF.

This clonotype was seen many times. The chain couples TRBV7-2 to TRBJ2-1; D gene uncertain. Trimming removed 1 base at V and 5 bases at J, with 12 bases between. The CDR3 sequence is 15 residues long. CDR1 and CDR2 from the germline V gene are SGHTA and FQGNSA. The CDR3 nucleotides read TGTGCCAGCAGCTTAGAGGTTTCCCTTGACAATGAGCAGTTCTTC. The encoded protein is CASSLEVSLDNEQFF.

The chain couples TRBV27 to TRBJ2-1; D is possibly TRBD2 (7 bases). The V gene's germline CDR1 is MNHEY and CDR2 SMNVEV (reference sequence). The CDR3 covers 18 residues. The V end lost 5 bases, the J end lost 2 bases, and 22 bases lay between the germline ends. The CDR3 sequence: CASSPLSFPGGTYNEQFF. The CDR3 nucleotides are TGTGCCAGCAGTCCCCTGTCCTTTCCGGGGGGCACCTACAATGAGCAGTTCTTC.

As to this clonotype: A much bigger clone sits one base away, suggesting this may be a read error. V and J are TRBV7-6 and TRBJ2-3, with D unresolved. Per germline, CDR1 SGHVS and CDR2 FNYEAQ. V dropped 0 bases and J dropped 4 bases, with 17 bases sitting between them. CDR3 length equals 17 residues. The DNA of the CDR3 is TGTGCCAGCAGCTTAGCGCGTCTAGTGGGTGGACCAGATACGCAGTATTTT. Protein sequence: CASSLARLVGGPDTQYF.

The chain couples TRBV6-2 or TRBV6-3 to TRBJ2-7; a possible D gene is TRBD2 (5 bases). Germline CDR1 and CDR2: MNHEY and SVGEGT. This CDR3 contains 15 residues. The V end was cut by 4 bases, the J end by 5 bases, with 18 bases between. The CDR3 here is CASSSFKRVPNEQYV. CDR3 nucleotide sequence: TGTGCCAGCAGTTCCTTTAAGAGGGTACCTAACGAGCAGTACGTC.

This clonotype was observed a handful of times. This rearrangement joins TRBV12-3 or TRBV12-4 to TRBJ2-3; D perhaps matches TRBD2 (6 bases). V lost 3 bases to trimming and J lost 2 bases, with 15 bases between them. The CDR3 is 16 amino acids. CDR3 sequence reads: CASSFLAGTLTDTQYF. Here the CDR3 DNA reads TGTGCCAGCAGTTTTCTGGCGGGAACCCTCACAGATACGCAGTATTTT.

This chain uses TRBV12-3 or TRBV12-4 with TRBJ2-5, with TRBD2 as a possible D gene (6 bases). This CDR3 is 15 amino acids long. Trimming removed 3 bases at V and 1 base at J, with 12 bases between. The chain's CDR3 is CASSFGGFLQETQYF. The DNA of the CDR3 is TGTGCCAGCAGTTTTGGGGGGTTCCTCCAAGAGACCCAGTACTTC.

The chain is built from TRBV19 and TRBJ2-2, with D maybe TRBD1 (6 bases). The V gene's germline CDR1 is LNHDA and CDR2 SQIVND (reference sequence). Trimming removed 7 bases at V and 1 base at J, with 10 bases between. CDR3 length equals 14 residues. Written as DNA, the CDR3 is TGTGCCAGTAAAGTCAGGGGGAACACCGGGGAGCTGTTTTTT. It codes for CASKVRGNTGELFF.

With regard to this clonotype: This clone may be a read error of a much larger clone one base away. This chain uses TRBV7-6 with TRBJ2-1; a weak D match, TRBD2 (6 bases). CDR1 is SGHVS, CDR2 FNYEAQ, per germline. The CDR3 has 15 residues. CDR3 sequence (DNA): TGTGCCAACAGCTTAATCTCTAGCGAGTACAATGAGCAGTTCTTC. Its translation is CANSLISSEYNEQFF.

The chain is built from TRBV6-1 and TRBJ1-1; 8 bases map to TRBD1. The germline V gene encodes CDR1 MNHNS and CDR2 SASEGT. Losses at the gene ends were 10 bases for V and 1 base for J; bases not matched to a gene: 17. The CDR3 is made up of 17 amino acids. This chain's CDR3 is CATVSGGHRGENTEAFF. CDR3 nucleotides: TGTGCCACCGTTTCAGGCGGGCACAGGGGGGAGAACACTGAAGCTTTCTTT.